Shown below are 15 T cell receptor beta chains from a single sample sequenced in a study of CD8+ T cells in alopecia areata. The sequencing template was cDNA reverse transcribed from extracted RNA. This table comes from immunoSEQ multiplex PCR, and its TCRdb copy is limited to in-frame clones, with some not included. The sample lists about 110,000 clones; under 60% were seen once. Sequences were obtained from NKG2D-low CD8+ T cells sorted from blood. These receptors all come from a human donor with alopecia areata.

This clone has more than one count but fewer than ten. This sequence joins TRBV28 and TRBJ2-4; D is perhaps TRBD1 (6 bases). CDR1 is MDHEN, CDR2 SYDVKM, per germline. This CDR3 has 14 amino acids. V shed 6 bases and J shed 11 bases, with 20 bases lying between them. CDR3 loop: CASRSGTGWGLQYF. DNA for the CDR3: TGTGCCAGCAGATCGGGCACAGGGTGGGGGCTTCAGTACTTC. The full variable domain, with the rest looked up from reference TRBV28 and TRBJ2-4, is DVKVTQSSRYLVKRTGEKVFLECVQDMDHENMFWYRQDPGLGLRLIYFSYDVKMKEKGDIPEGYSVSREKKERFSLILESASTNQTSMYLCASRSGTGWGLQYFGAGTRLSVL.

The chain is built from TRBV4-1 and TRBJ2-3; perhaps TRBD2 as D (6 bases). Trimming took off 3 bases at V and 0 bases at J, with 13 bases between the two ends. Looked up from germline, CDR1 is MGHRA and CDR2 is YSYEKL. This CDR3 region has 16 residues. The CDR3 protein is CASSHPPSASTDTQYF. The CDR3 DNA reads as TGCGCCAGCAGCCATCCCCCTAGCGCAAGCACAGATACGCAGTATTTT.

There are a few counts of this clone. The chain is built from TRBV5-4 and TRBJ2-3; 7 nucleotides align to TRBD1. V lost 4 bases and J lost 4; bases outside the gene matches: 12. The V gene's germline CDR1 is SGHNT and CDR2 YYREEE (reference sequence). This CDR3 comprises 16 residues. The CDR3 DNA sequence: TGTGCCAGCAGCCTTTTTACGGGTGGACAGGCAGATACGCAGTATTTT. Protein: CASSLFTGGQADTQYF.

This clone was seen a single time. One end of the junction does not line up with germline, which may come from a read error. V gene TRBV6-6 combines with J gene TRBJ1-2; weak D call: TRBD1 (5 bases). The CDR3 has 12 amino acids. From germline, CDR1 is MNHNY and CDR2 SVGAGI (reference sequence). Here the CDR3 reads CASSPVLIQVAF. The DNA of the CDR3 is TGTGCCAGCAGTCCGGTACTTATACAGGTGGCCTTC.

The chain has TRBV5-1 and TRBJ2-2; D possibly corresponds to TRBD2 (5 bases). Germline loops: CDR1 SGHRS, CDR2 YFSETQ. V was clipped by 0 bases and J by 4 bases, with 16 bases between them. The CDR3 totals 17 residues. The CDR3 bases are TGCGCCAGCAGCTTGGACTTAGGAGCGGCAAGCACCGGGGAGCTGTTTTTT. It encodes CASSLDLGAASTGELFF. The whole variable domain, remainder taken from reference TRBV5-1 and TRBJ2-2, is KAGVTQTPRYLIKTRGQQVTLSCSPISGHRSVSWYQQTPGQGLQFLFEYFSETQRNKGNFPGRFSGRQFSNSRSEMNVSTLELGDSALYLCASSLDLGAASTGELFFGEGSRLTVL.

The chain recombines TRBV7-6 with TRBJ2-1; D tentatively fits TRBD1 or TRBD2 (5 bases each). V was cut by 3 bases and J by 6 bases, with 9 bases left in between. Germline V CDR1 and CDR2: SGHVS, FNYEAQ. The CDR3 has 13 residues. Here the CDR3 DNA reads TGTGCCAGCAGCTTTGGGGGTGGCAATGAGCAGTTCTTC. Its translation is CASSFGGGNEQFF.

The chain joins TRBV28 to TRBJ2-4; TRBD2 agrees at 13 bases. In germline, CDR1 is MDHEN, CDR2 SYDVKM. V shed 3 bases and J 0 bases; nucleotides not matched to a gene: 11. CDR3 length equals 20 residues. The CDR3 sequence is CASSFPVLAGGPAAKNIQYF. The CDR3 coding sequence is TGTGCCAGCAGTTTTCCCGTACTAGCGGGAGGGCCCGCAGCCAAAAACATTCAGTACTTC.

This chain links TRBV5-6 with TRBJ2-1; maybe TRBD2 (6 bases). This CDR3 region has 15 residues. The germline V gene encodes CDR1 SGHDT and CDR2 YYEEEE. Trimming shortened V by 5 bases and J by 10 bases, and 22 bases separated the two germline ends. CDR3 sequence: CASSSTRSSSMEQFF. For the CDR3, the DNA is TGTGCCAGCAGTTCGACTAGAAGCTCTTCCATGGAGCAGTTCTTC.

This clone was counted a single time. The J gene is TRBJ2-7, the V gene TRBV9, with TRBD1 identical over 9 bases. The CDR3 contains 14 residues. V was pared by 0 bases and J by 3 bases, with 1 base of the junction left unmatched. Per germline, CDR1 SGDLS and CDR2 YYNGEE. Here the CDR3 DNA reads TGTGCCAGCAGCGTAGGGACAGGGGACTACGAGCAGTACTTC. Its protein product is CASSVGTGDYEQYF.

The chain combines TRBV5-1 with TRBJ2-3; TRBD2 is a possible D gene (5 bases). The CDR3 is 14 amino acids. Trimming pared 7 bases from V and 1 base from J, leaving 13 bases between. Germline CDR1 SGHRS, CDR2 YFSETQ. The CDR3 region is CASQPGYGTDTQYF. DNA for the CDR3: TGCGCCAGCCAACCGGGATACGGCACAGATACGCAGTATTTT. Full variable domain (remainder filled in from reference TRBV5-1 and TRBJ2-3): KAGVTQTPRYLIKTRGQQVTLSCSPISGHRSVSWYQQTPGQGLQFLFEYFSETQRNKGNFPGRFSGRQFSNSRSEMNVSTLELGDSALYLCASQPGYGTDTQYFGPGTRLTVL.

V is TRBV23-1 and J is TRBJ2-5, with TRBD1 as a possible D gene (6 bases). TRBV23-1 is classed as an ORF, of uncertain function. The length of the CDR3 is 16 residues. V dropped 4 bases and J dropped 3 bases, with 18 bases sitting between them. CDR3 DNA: TGCGCCAGCAGTCGCAAAACAGGGTATCTTGAAGAGACCCAGTACTTC. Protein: CASSRKTGYLEETQYF.

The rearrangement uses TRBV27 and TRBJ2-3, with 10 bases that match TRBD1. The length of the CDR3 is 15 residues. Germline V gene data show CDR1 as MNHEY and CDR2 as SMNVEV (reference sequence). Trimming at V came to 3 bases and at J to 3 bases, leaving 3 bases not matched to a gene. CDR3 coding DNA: TGTGCCAGCAGTTTGACAGGGGGCCGAACAGATACGCAGTATTTT. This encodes CASSLTGGRTDTQYF.

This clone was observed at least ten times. The CDR3: CASARAQSSYNEQFF. CDR3 in DNA: TGTGCCAGTGCCCGGGCCCAAAGCTCCTACAATGAGCAGTTCTTC. V gene TRBV19 combines with J gene TRBJ2-1; D unclear. CDR1 and CDR2 from the germline V gene are LNHDA and SQIVND (reference sequence). Between the trimmed V and J ends, which lost 8 bases and 0 bases, there was a span of 14 bases. The CDR3 is made up of 15 amino acids. Looking up the rest from reference TRBV19 and TRBJ2-1 gives the full variable domain: DGGITQSPKYLFRKEGQNVTLSCEQNLNHDAMYWYRQDPGQGLRLIYYSQIVNDFQKGDIAEGYSVSREKKESFPLTVTSAQKNPTAFYLCASARAQSSYNEQFFGPGTRLTVL.

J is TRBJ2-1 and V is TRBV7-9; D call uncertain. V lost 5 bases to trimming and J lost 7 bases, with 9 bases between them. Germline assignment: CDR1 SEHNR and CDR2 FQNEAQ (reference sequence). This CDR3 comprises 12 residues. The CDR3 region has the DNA TGTGCCAGCAGCGCCAGTGGGAATGAGCAGTTCTTC. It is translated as CASSASGNEQFF. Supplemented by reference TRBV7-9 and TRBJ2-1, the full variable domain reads DTGVSQNPRHKITKRGQNVTFRCDPISEHNRLYWYRQTLGQGPEFLTYFQNEAQLEKSRLLSDRFSAERPKGSFSTLEIQRTEQGDSAMYLCASSASGNEQFFGPGTRLTVL.

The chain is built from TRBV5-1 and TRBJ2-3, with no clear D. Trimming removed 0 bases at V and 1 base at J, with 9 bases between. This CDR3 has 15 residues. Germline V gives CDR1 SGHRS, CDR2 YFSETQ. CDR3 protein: CASSLGLSRTDTQYF. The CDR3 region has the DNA TGCGCCAGCAGCTTGGGGCTGTCTCGCACAGATACGCAGTATTTT.